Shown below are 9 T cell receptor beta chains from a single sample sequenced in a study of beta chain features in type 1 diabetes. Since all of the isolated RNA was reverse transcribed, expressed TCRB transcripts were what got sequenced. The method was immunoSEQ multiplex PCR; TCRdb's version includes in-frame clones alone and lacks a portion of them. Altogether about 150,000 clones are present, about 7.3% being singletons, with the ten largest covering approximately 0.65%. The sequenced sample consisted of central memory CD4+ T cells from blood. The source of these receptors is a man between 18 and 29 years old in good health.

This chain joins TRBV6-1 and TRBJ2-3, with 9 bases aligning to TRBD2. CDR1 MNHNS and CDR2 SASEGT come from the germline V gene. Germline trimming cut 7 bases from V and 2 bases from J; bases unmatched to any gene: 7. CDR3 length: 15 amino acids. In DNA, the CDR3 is TGTGCCAGCACTGAGGCGGGGGGGATCACAGATACGCAGTATTTT. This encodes CASTEAGGITDTQYF.

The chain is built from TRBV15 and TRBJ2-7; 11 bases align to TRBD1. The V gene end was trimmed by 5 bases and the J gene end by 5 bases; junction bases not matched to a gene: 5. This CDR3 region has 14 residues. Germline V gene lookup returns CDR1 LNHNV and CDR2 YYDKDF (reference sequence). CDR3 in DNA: TGTGCCACCAGCGGGGACAGGGGGTCAGACGAGCAGTACTTC. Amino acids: CATSGDRGSDEQYF.

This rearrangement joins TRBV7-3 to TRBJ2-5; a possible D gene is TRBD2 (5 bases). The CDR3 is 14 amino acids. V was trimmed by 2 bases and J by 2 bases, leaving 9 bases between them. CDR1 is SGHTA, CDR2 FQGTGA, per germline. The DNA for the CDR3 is TGTGCCAGCAGCTTACAGCCGGGACAAGAGACCCAGTACTTC. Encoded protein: CASSLQPGQETQYF.

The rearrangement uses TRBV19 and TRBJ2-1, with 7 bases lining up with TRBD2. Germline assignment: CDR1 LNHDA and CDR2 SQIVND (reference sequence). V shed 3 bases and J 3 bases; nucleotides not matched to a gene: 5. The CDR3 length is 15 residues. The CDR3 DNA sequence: TGTGCCAGTAGTATGGGGAGGGAGTACTACAATGAGCAGTTCTTC. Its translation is CASSMGREYYNEQFF. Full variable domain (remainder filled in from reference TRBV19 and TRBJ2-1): DGGITQSPKYLFRKEGQNVTLSCEQNLNHDAMYWYRQDPGQGLRLIYYSQIVNDFQKGDIAEGYSVSREKKESFPLTVTSAQKNPTAFYLCASSMGREYYNEQFFGPGTRLTVL.

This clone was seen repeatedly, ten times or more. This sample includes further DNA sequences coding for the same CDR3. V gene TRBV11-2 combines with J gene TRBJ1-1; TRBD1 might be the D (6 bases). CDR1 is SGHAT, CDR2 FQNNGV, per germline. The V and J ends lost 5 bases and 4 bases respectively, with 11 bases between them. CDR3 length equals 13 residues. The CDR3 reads CASSLEQGTEAFF. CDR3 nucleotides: TGTGCCAGCAGCCTGGAACAGGGCACTGAAGCTTTCTTT.

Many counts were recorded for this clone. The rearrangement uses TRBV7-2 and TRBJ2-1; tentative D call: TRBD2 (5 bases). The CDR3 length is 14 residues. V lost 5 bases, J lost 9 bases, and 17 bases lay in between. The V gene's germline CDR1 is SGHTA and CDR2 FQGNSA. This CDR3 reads CASSPTLGSPEQFF. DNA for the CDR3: TGTGCCAGCAGCCCTACACTAGGATCCCCTGAGCAGTTCTTC.

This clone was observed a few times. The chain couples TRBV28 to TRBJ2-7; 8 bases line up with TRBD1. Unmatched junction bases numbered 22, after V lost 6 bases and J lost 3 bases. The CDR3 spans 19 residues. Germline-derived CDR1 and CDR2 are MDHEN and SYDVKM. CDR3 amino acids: CASSFWEQTGGRGDYEQYF. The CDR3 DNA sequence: TGTGCCAGCAGCTTTTGGGAACAAACAGGGGGACGTGGGGACTACGAGCAGTACTTC. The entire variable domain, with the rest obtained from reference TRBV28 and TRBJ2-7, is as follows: DVKVTQSSRYLVKRTGEKVFLECVQDMDHENMFWYRQDPGLGLRLIYFSYDVKMKEKGDIPEGYSVSREKKERFSLILESASTNQTSMYLCASSFWEQTGGRGDYEQYFGPGTRLTVT.

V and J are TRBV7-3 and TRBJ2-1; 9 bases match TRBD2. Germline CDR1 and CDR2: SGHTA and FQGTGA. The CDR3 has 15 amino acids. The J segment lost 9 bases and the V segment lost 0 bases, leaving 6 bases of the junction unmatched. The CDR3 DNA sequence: TGTGCCAGCAGCTTAACAGGAGGCGGGGGGGCTGAGCAGTTCTTC. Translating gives CASSLTGGGGAEQFF.

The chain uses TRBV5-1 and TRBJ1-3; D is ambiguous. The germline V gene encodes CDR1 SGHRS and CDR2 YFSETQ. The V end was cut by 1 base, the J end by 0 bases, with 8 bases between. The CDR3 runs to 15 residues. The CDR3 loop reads CASSLSGDSGNTIYF. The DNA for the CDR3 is TGCGCCAGCAGCTTGTCCGGGGACTCTGGAAACACCATATATTTT.